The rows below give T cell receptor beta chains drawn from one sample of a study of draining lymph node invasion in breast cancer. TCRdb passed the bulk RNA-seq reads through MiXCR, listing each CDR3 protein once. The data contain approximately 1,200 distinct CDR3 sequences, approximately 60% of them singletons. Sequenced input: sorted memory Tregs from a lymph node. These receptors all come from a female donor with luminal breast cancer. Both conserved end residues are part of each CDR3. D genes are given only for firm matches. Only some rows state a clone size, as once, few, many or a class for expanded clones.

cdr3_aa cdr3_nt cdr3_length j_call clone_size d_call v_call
CASSTLTYTEAFF TGTGCCAGTAGTACGCTTACGTACACTGAAGCTTTCTTT 13 TRBJ1-1 once NA TRBV19
CASSLRLPLDRGNEQFF TGTGCCAGCAGCTTAAGGCTCCCGTTGGACAGGGGAAATGAGCAGTTCTTC 17 TRBJ2-1 NA TRBD1 TRBV7-9
CSARDSTNYEQYF TGCAGTGCTAGAGATTCGACTAACTACGAGCAGTACTTC 13 TRBJ2-7 NA NA TRBV20-1
CSATPGLAKETQYF TGCAGTGCTACTCCCGGACTAGCGAAAGAGACCCAGTACTTC 14 TRBJ2-5 NA TRBD2 TRBV20-1
CASRETGVNTEAFF TGTGCCAGCAGGGAAACAGGGGTGAACACTGAAGCTTTCTTT 14 TRBJ1-1 NA TRBD1 TRBV6-5
CASSITGFTYGYTF TGTGCCAGCAGTATAACAGGGTTCACCTATGGCTACACCTTC 14 TRBJ1-2 NA NA TRBV6-1
CASSVGEGTYANQPQHF TGTGCCAGCAGCGTAGGGGAAGGAACCTATGCCAATCAGCCCCAGCATTTT 17 TRBJ1-5 NA NA TRBV9
CASMLYNEQFF TGTGCCAGCATGCTTTACAATGAGCAGTTCTTC 11 TRBJ2-1 large NA TRBV6-2/TRBV6-3
CASRLGGGQGPNTEAFF TGTGCCAGCAGACTGGGAGGAGGGCAAGGGCCGAACACTGAAGCTTTCTTT 17 TRBJ1-1 few NA TRBV28
CASSETGDEGEAFF TGCGCCAGCAGCGAGACGGGAGATGAGGGTGAAGCTTTCTTT 14 TRBJ1-1 NA NA TRBV5-1
CSASIRAGDEQYF TGCAGTGCTAGCATCAGGGCCGGGGACGAGCAGTACTTC 13 TRBJ2-7 NA NA TRBV20-1
CASSLVPTQNTEAFF TGTGCCAGCAGCTTAGTACCCACACAGAACACTGAAGCTTTCTTT 15 TRBJ1-1 NA NA TRBV7-6
CASLTKNTEAFF TGTGCCAGTTTAACAAAGAACACTGAAGCTTTCTTT 12 TRBJ1-1 NA NA TRBV19
CASRADRANTEAFF TGCGCCAGCAGAGCCGACAGGGCGAACACTGAAGCTTTCTTT 14 TRBJ1-1 NA TRBD1 TRBV10-2
CASSKDPGRYGYTF TGTGCCAGCAGCAAGGACCCGGGACGCTATGGCTACACCTTC 14 TRBJ1-2 few NA TRBV5-4
CASSVGTANEKLFF TGTGCCAGCAGCGTCGGGACAGCTAATGAAAAACTGTTTTTT 14 TRBJ1-4 NA TRBD1 TRBV9
CASSIRGRRNTGELFF TGTGCCAGTAGTATTCGGGGGCGGAGAAACACCGGGGAGCTGTTTTTT 16 TRBJ2-2 NA NA TRBV19
CASSLKGNTEAFF TGTGCCAGCAGTTTGAAGGGGAACACTGAAGCTTTCTTT 13 TRBJ1-1 few NA TRBV12-3/TRBV12-4
CASTEISGAGTEAFF TGTGCCAGCACCGAAATATCAGGGGCCGGGACTGAAGCTTTCTTT 15 TRBJ1-1 NA NA TRBV11-2
CASSYSIFAFGNTIYF TGTGCCAGCAGTTACTCGATCTTTGCTTTCGGAAACACCATATATTTT 16 TRBJ1-3 NA NA TRBV6-5
CASSPRGQGRTGYTF TGTGCCAGCAGCCCCCGAGGACAGGGGCGGACGGGCTACACCTTC 15 TRBJ1-2 NA TRBD1 TRBV9
CASSTAYSNQPQHF TGTGCCAGCAGTACCGCCTATAGCAATCAGCCCCAGCATTTT 14 TRBJ1-5 NA NA TRBV6-1
CASSLGQIYNSPLHF TGTGCCAGCAGCTTGGGACAGATCTATAATTCACCCCTCCACTTT 15 TRBJ1-6 few TRBD1 TRBV7-8
CASREGGIKNQPQHF TGTGCCAGTAGGGAGGGAGGGATCAAGAATCAGCCCCAGCATTTT 15 TRBJ1-5 NA NA TRBV19
CASSFMGYDTQYF TGCGCCAGCAGCTTCATGGGGTACGATACGCAGTATTTT 13 TRBJ2-3 NA NA TRBV5-1
CASSFTRNTEAFF TGTGCCAGCAGTTTCACACGGAACACTGAAGCTTTCTTT 13 TRBJ1-1 NA NA TRBV27
CASSLPGGGAFF TGTGCCAGCAGCCTACCGGGGGGAGGAGCTTTCTTT 12 TRBJ1-1 NA NA TRBV11-1
CASSPGRRGETQYF TGTGCCAGCTCACCCGGACGGCGGGGAGAGACCCAGTACTTC 14 TRBJ2-5 NA NA TRBV18
CASSTDTGTYEQYF TGTGCCAGCAGTACAGACACGGGAACCTACGAGCAGTACTTC 14 TRBJ2-7 NA NA TRBV12-3/TRBV12-4
CASSLDAWSTDTQYF TGTGCCAGCAGCTTAGATGCGTGGAGCACAGATACGCAGTATTTT 15 TRBJ2-3 NA NA TRBV11-2
CASSHDYLRGDYGYTF TGCGCCAGCAGCCATGACTACCTACGCGGAGACTATGGCTACACCTTC 16 TRBJ1-2 NA NA TRBV4-1
CASSATGLAEKPFF TGTGCCAGCAGCGCGACAGGGCTTGCTGAAAAACCGTTTTTT 14 TRBJ1-4 once TRBD1 TRBV7-9
CASSLDGTFSNQPQHF TGTGCCAGTAGCTTGGACGGGACTTTTAGCAATCAGCCACAGCATTTT 16 TRBJ1-5 NA NA TRBV19
CASSPLLGGGEAFF TGTGCCAGCAGCCCGCTCTTAGGGGGCGGTGAAGCTTTCTTT 14 TRBJ1-1 few TRBD1 TRBV9
CASSLRRANYGYTF TGTGCCAGCAGCTTGAGGAGGGCGAACTATGGCTACACCTTC 14 TRBJ1-2 NA NA TRBV5-6
CSARDDWTGAETQYF TGCAGTGCTAGAGATGACTGGACAGGGGCCGAGACCCAGTACTTC 15 TRBJ2-5 NA TRBD1 TRBV20-1
CATSRYPGGGSSNTEAFF TGTGCCACCAGCAGATACCCTGGGGGGGGGAGTTCGAACACTGAAGCTTTCTTT 18 TRBJ1-1 NA NA TRBV15
CASSQGVFDEQYF TGTGCCAGCAGCCAAGGGGTCTTCGACGAGCAGTACTTC 13 TRBJ2-7 once NA TRBV3-1
CASSEAGVTQYF TGTGCCAGCAGTGAAGCGGGCGTGACCCAGTACTTC 12 TRBJ2-5 once NA TRBV6-1
CASSDTTGPTNYGYTF TGCGCCAGCAGCGACACGACAGGGCCAACTAACTATGGCTACACCTTC 16 TRBJ1-2 few TRBD1 TRBV5-1
CASSLSWDRAGNQPQHF TGTGCCAGCAGTTTATCTTGGGACAGGGCAGGCAATCAGCCCCAGCATTTT 17 TRBJ1-5 NA TRBD1 TRBV28
CASSTGPKAFF TGTGCCAGCAGTACCGGGCCCAAAGCTTTCTTT 11 TRBJ1-1 NA NA TRBV6-1
CASSQGQGVAFF TGCGCCAGCAGCCAAGGACAAGGGGTTGCTTTCTTT 12 TRBJ1-1 NA NA TRBV4-1
CASMGQEHIGNSPLHF TGTGCCAGCATGGGACAGGAACATATCGGAAATTCACCCCTCCACTTT 16 TRBJ1-6 NA TRBD1 TRBV28